Listed here are 16 T cell receptor beta chains from one sample, sequenced in a study of metastatic and nonmetastatic thyroid tumors (dated by TCRdb to 2019 to 2021). Libraries came from PCR. TCRdb records Illumina HiSeq 4000 as the sequencer. The raw public data were reprocessed by TCRdb itself: fastp quality trimming at Q25, MiXCR clonotype calling, in-frame beta chains only. Counted in this sample were roughly 70,000 clones; roughly 18% of them appeared once. Roughly 12% of the sample rests with the top ten. None of the patients had been given any treatment before thyroid surgery. Sequenced input: blood. The receptors derive from a female donor with papillary thyroid cancer or a benign thyroid nodule (not recorded which). Some clones in this sample may be carry-over from other donors' samples.

The chain couples TRBV30 to TRBJ1-2, with D perhaps matching TRBD1 (5 bases). Looked up from germline, CDR1 is GTSNPN and CDR2 is SVGIG (reference sequence). The CDR3 spans 11 residues. Trimming stripped 8 bases from V and 2 bases from J, with 9 bases between. CDR3 nucleotide sequence: TGTGCCGGGGGGGACAACTATGGCTACACCTTC. Translated: CAGGDNYGYTF.

V usage is TRBV7-6 and J usage is TRBJ2-1, with TRBD1 matching 8 bases. This CDR3 is built from 16 residues. J was trimmed by 4 bases and V by 7 bases; bases with no gene match: 12. The V gene's germline CDR1 is SGHVS and CDR2 FNYEAQ. CDR3 sequence: CASTQGAQGLYNEQFF. The CDR3 bases are TGTGCCAGCACCCAGGGGGCACAGGGACTGTACAATGAGCAGTTCTTC. The whole variable domain, filled in from reference TRBV7-6 and TRBJ2-1, reads GAGVSQSPRYKVTKRGQDVALRCDPISGHVSLYWYRQALGQGPEFLTYFNYEAQQDKSGLPNDRFSAERPEGSISTLTIQRTEQRDSAMYRCASTQGAQGLYNEQFFGPGTRLTVL.

V and J are TRBV11-2 and TRBJ2-7; 8 positions match TRBD2. The CDR3 spans 16 residues. CDR1 and CDR2 from the germline V gene are SGHAT and FQNNGV. V was clipped by 7 bases and J by 0 bases; unmatched bases: 11. The CDR3 DNA reads TGTGCCAGCATCCCCTGCGGGGGGCCGGCCTCCTACGAGCAGTACTTC. This translates into CASIPCGGPASYEQYF.

The CDR3 sequence: CASSWLAGLEAYEQYF. CDR3 coding DNA: TGTGCCAGCAGTTGGTTAGCGGGACTAGAGGCCTACGAGCAGTACTTC. V gene TRBV6-1 combines with J gene TRBJ2-7, with TRBD2 identical over 8 bases. The CDR3 runs 16 residues. Germline V gives CDR1 MNHNS, CDR2 SASEGT. Trimming at V came to 5 bases and at J to 2 bases, leaving 11 bases not matched to a gene.

Ten or more counts support this clone. Other DNA sequences within the sample encode an identical CDR3. This chain connects TRBV6-5 to TRBJ1-3; D is perhaps TRBD1 (6 bases). V lost 0 bases and J 1 base, leaving 10 bases between the germline ends. From germline, CDR1 is MNHEY and CDR2 SVGAGI. The CDR3 is 16 residues long. For the CDR3, the DNA is TGTGCCAGCAGTTACTCGGTAGGGGGATCTGGAAACACCATATATTTT. This sequence encodes CASSYSVGGSGNTIYF.

The gene calls are TRBV3-1 and TRBJ1-2; 9 bases match TRBD1. Germline values: CDR1 LGHDT, CDR2 YNNKEL (reference sequence). Trimming at V came to 4 bases and at J to 2 bases, leaving 5 bases not matched to a gene. The CDR3 covers 15 residues. This CDR3 reads CASSLGQGMNYGYTF. The CDR3 nucleotides read TGTGCCAGCAGCCTCGGACAGGGGATGAACTATGGCTACACCTTC. The full variable domain, completed using reference TRBV3-1 and TRBJ1-2, is DTAVSQTPKYLVTQMGNDKSIKCEQNLGHDTMYWYKQDSKKFLKIMFSYNNKELIINETVPNRFSPKSPDKAHLNLHINSLELGDSAVYFCASSLGQGMNYGYTFGSGTRLTVV.

This clone was detected many times. This rearrangement joins TRBV7-8 to TRBJ2-6, with 7 bases lining up with TRBD1. V shed 6 bases and J 3 bases; nucleotides not matched to a gene: 5. Germline CDR1 and CDR2: SGHVS and FQNEAQ. This CDR3 region has 15 residues. CDR3: CASRRDRVGANVLTF. Written as DNA, the CDR3 is TGTGCCAGCAGACGAGACAGGGTTGGGGCCAACGTCCTGACTTTC. The entire variable domain, with the rest obtained from reference TRBV7-8 and TRBJ2-6, is as follows: GAGVSQSPRYKVAKRGQDVALRCDPISGHVSLFWYQQALGQGPEFLTYFQNEAQLDKSGLPSDRFFAERPEGSVSTLKIQRTQQEDSAVYLCASRRDRVGANVLTFGAGSRLTVL.

This clone was recorded at least ten times. The V gene is TRBV10-2, the J gene TRBJ2-2; 9 positions agree with TRBD1. V dropped 7 bases and J dropped 7; count of bases not matched to a gene: 4. The CDR3 is 13 amino acids. Germline CDR1 reads WSHSY; CDR2 reads SAAADI. Here the CDR3 DNA reads TGCGCCAGCAATGGACAGGGGAACGGGGAGCTGTTTTTT. This encodes CASNGQGNGELFF.

This clone was recorded a few times. One base away lies a much larger clone, so this may be a sequencing read error. The rearrangement links TRBV5-1 to TRBJ2-2; D is unclear. V shed 3 bases and J shed 9 bases, with 12 bases lying between them. There are 13 residues in the CDR3. Germline CDR1 and CDR2: SGHRS and YFSETQ. The CDR3 sequence is CASSSPKAWELFF. In DNA, the CDR3 is TGCGCCAGCAGCTCCCCGAAGGCTTGGGAGCTGTTTTTT.

This clone was found many times. This sequence joins TRBV7-2 and TRBJ2-7, with D perhaps matching TRBD2 (5 bases). Germline V gene sequence: CDR1 SGHTA, CDR2 FQGNSA. Trimming shortened V by 6 bases and J by 3 bases, and 15 bases separated the two germline ends. The CDR3 is 14 residues long. This CDR3 reads CASSYLGGLYEQYF. The CDR3 DNA follows: TGTGCCAGCAGTTACCTCGGAGGCCTCTACGAGCAGTACTTC.

The chain has TRBV6-2 or TRBV6-3 and TRBJ1-5; D is unclear. CDR3 length: 14 residues. Germline V gives CDR1 MNHEY, CDR2 SVGEGT. V was pared by 5 bases and J by 6 bases, with 14 bases between. CDR3 in amino acids: CASSNGNRAQPQHF. CDR3 DNA sequence: TGTGCCAGCAGTAACGGGAATCGTGCTCAGCCCCAGCATTTT.

The sample holds many counts of this clone. This chain links TRBV30 with TRBJ2-3; D is unclear. The germline V and J ends were trimmed by 2 bases and 5 bases, with 14 bases remaining between them. The V gene's germline CDR1 is GTSNPN and CDR2 SVGIG (reference sequence). The CDR3 length is 14 residues. CDR3 sequence: CAWSWLGVGDTQYF. CDR3 bases: TGTGCCTGGAGTTGGCTAGGAGTCGGAGATACGCAGTATTTT.

This clone was counted ten times or more. V gene TRBV5-1 combines with J gene TRBJ2-5; the match to TRBD1 covers 9 bases. CDR3 length equals 14 residues. In germline, CDR1 is SGHRS, CDR2 YFSETQ. The V segment lost 4 bases and the J segment 5 bases; nucleotides outside the gene matches: 6. CDR3 in amino acids: CASSQTGGVETQYF. The CDR3 nucleotides are TGCGCCAGCAGCCAAACAGGGGGCGTGGAGACCCAGTACTTC.

For this clone: This may stem from a read error, because a much larger clone lies one nucleotide away. V and J are TRBV29-1 and TRBJ2-1, with D perhaps given as TRBD1 or TRBD2 (5 bases each). Germline V gene data show CDR1 as SQVTM and CDR2 as ANQGSEA. The length of the CDR3 is 14 residues. The CDR3 sequence is CSVTTPGRNNEHFF. The CDR3 nucleotides read TGCAGCGTTACGACCCCGGGACGGAACAATGAGCATTTCTTC.

The rearrangement joins TRBV5-1 to TRBJ2-7; D is perhaps TRBD1 (6 bases). V was shortened by 3 bases and J by 11 bases, with 18 bases between the two germline ends. CDR3 length equals 13 residues. Germline lookup yields CDR1 SGHRS and CDR2 YFSETQ. CDR3 in amino acids: CASSSEQGLAKYF. CDR3 DNA: TGCGCCAGCAGCTCTGAACAGGGTCTTGCAAAGTACTTC. The whole variable domain, remainder taken from reference TRBV5-1 and TRBJ2-7, is KAGVTQTPRYLIKTRGQQVTLSCSPISGHRSVSWYQQTPGQGLQFLFEYFSETQRNKGNFPGRFSGRQFSNSRSEMNVSTLELGDSALYLCASSSEQGLAKYFGPGTRLTVT.

This clone has a count of ten or more. The chain carries TRBV28 and TRBJ1-5, with 9 positions matching TRBD1. V dropped 5 bases and J dropped 6; count of bases not matched to a gene: 11. The germline V gene has CDR1 MDHEN and CDR2 SYDVKM. There are 16 residues in the CDR3. The CDR3 here is CASSPPQQGAGQPQHF. CDR3 nucleotide sequence: TGTGCCAGCAGTCCACCCCAACAGGGGGCAGGTCAGCCCCAGCATTTT.